This T cell receptor (beta chain) was sequenced for a study of shared clonotypes between healthy human individuals. Study context: Plates per donor: three CD4 naive, three CD4 memory, two CD8 naive, one CD8 memory.

CDR1 and CDR2 from the germline V gene are KGHSH and LQKENI. The CDR3 is 14 residues long. Trimming cost V 6 bases and J 2 bases; bases outside gene matches: 5. Remarks on this clone: The target antigen is unknown. Other DNA sequences from this sample encode an identical CDR3 as well.

Findings and caveats of the study: Naive CD4 clonotype sharing across a few donors was 4% to 5.5%. The study's rarefaction showed incomplete sorted-subset sequencing despite large depth.

How the authors handled the data: Filtering of immunoSEQ junctional sequences could not match full-length read filtering. The protocol was immunoSEQ multiplex PCR, while the TCRdb copy is restricted to in-frame clones and leaves out a portion. V, J and clone size are those of that table, while D and trimming were read from the DNA. The sample contains roughly 2.5 million clones, over 85% of which appear only once. Sequences were obtained from naive CD4+ T cells sorted from blood. Subset defined: CD45RA+ positively selected. This chain links TRBV18 with TRBJ2-5; 8 bases align to TRBD2. This receptor was identified in a man aged 18-30 years in good health. CDR3 sequence reads: CASSGLADQETQYF. The CDR3 nucleotides read TGTGCCAGCTCCGGACTAGCCGATCAAGAGACCCAGTACTTC.